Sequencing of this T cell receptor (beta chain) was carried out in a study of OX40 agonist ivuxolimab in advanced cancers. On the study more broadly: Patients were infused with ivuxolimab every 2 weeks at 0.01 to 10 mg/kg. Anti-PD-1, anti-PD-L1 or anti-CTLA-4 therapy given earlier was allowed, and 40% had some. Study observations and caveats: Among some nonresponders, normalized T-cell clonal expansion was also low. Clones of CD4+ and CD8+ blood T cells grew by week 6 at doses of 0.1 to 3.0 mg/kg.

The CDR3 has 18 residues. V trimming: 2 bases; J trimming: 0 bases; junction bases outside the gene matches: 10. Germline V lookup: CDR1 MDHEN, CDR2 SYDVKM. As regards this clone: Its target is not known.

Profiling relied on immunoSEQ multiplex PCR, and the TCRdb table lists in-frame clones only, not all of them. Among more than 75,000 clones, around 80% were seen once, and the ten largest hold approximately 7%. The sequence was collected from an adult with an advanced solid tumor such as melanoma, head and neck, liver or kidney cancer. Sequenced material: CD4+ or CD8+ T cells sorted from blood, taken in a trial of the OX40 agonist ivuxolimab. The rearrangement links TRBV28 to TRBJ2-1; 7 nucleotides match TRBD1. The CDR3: CASSLEGATTSSYNEQFF. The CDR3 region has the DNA TGTGCCAGCAGTTTAGAGGGGGCAACTACTAGCTCCTACAATGAGCAGTTCTTC.